This TCR beta chain was profiled in a study of a mutant IDH1 vaccine in newly diagnosed glioma. Turning to the study itself: Vaccines were first given 4-6 weeks after radiotherapy alone, or with temozolomide cycles. Previous care, which was radiotherapy, temozolomide, or both, most often involved both. Study-level points and caveats: Variations in leading peripheral T cell clonotypes appeared to have no connection with pseudoprogression.

Germline-derived CDR1 and CDR2 are DFQATT and SNEGSKA (reference sequence). The V end lost 3 bases, the J end lost 9 bases, and 11 bases lay between the germline ends. The CDR3 spans 11 residues. The sample's time point: week 5, during vaccination. The study gave 300 ug of mutant IDH1 20-mer peptide per vaccine dose, with topical imiquimod. On this clone itself: Its antigen is not identified.

Sequencing used immunoSEQ multiplex PCR; TCRdb keeps in-frame clones, though not all of them. The sample has around 51,000 clones, around 80% seen once; the top ten hold around 1.8%. Material: PBMCs, obtained from a glioma patient whose treatment included an IDH1 peptide vaccine. The clonotype was recovered from a woman aged 40 to 50 with glioma. This chain links TRBV20-1 with TRBJ1-1; no clear D gene. CDR3 sequence: CSASGPRKAFF. CDR3 nucleotides: TGCAGTGCTAGTGGACCGAGGAAAGCTTTCTTT.